This TCR beta chain was recorded in a study of CD8 T cells in ankylosing spondylitis. CDR3 length equals 15 residues. The V gene lost 0 bases and the J gene lost 1 base, with 12 bases spanning the gap. The V gene's germline CDR1 is SQVTM and CDR2 ANQGSEA. Points from the study as a whole: Typical of ankylosing spondylitis blood, it appeared, was a TCR beta motif of fewer than 10 highly homologous variants.

From the 5' RACE reads, TCRdb called clonotypes with MiXCR, one entry per CDR3 protein. This sample carries some 240,000 distinct CDR3 sequences, roughly 6.6% of them seen once, and the ten largest clones take 12% to 15%. There are many counts of this clonotype. As yet, its antigen is unknown. V is TRBV29-1 and J is TRBJ1-2, with D tentatively TRBD1 (5 bases). The receptor comes from a male donor with ankylosing spondylitis. The specimen sequenced was blood, either unsorted or a sorted T cell fraction (not recorded which). CDR3 bases: TGCAGCGTTGAAGATGAGGGACTCCATAACTATGGCTACACCTTC. Its protein is CSVEDEGLHNYGYTF.